This T cell receptor beta chain was sequenced for a study of beta chain features in type 1 diabetes. Of the isolated RNA, all was reverse transcribed, and so the sequenced material was expressed TCRB transcripts. Some clones are missing from TCRdb's copy, which holds only in-frame ones; the method was immunoSEQ multiplex PCR. The table has under 150,000 clones, approximately 15% seen once. Study results and caveats: Shortening that was moderate but significant affected the TCRB CDR3s of Type 1 diabetes patients in all four CD4+ subsets.

This clone was counted a few times. Its cognate antigen is unknown. This TCR was recovered from a man younger than 30 with type 1 diabetes. Input material: central memory CD4+ T cells from blood.

CDR3 nucleotide sequence: TGTGCCAGCTCACCACTCGGCGGACAGACCTACGAGCAGTACTTC. Translated: CASSPLGGQTYEQYF. The gene calls are TRBV18 and TRBJ2-7; D perhaps matches TRBD1 (6 bases). Trimming left V 1 base short and J 2 bases short, with 12 bases between. This CDR3 has 15 amino acids. Germline CDR1 is KGHSH and CDR2 is LQKENI.